This entry features one T cell receptor beta chain sequence. How the authors handled the data: Researchers report that nucleated cell counts were estimated from reference gene primer amplification. TCRdb's table, derived via immunoSEQ multiplex PCR, lists solely in-frame clones and lacks some. The DNA was the basis for D and trimming; V, J and clone size are from that table. This sample has roughly 42,000 clones, with approximately 90% found just once. These data belong to a study of blood T cell repertoires in COVID-19. Overall study: Acute and convalescent COVID-19 specimens originated in the United States, Italy and Spain. The analysed material was cDNA or gDNA that came from T cells, B-cell-depleted T cells, or PBMCs.

The source material was peripheral blood. This receptor was obtained from a man between 25 and 39 years old with active or convalescent COVID-19.

The DNA of the CDR3 is TGTGCCAGCAGTTACTTAGCGGGAGGAGGAGAGACCCAGTACTTC. Translated: CASSYLAGGGETQYF. V is TRBV6-5 and J is TRBJ2-5; TRBD2 matches 10 bases. CDR3 size: 15 residues. With 1 base clipped from V and 4 bases from J, the junction kept 3 bases outside the gene matches. Germline CDR1 MNHEY, CDR2 SVGAGI.